The 3 T cell receptor beta chains presented below share a single source sample, sequenced in a study of blood T cell repertoires in COVID-19. Profiling relied on immunoSEQ multiplex PCR, and the TCRdb table lists in-frame clones only, not all of them. The data contain 100,000 to 150,000 clones, about 87% of them singletons. Sequenced input: peripheral blood. Source of these receptors: a man aged 45-65 years with active COVID-19.

The rearrangement links TRBV29-1 to TRBJ1-2, with D possibly matching TRBD1 (5 bases). Germline V lookup: CDR1 SQVTM, CDR2 ANQGSEA. CDR3 length: 12 residues. V was shortened by 4 bases and J by 5 bases, with 11 bases between the two germline ends. The CDR3 loop is CSVGRRGYGYTF. CDR3 nucleotides: TGCAGCGTTGGACGTAGGGGTTATGGCTACACCTTC.

This clone has a single count. The chain couples TRBV4-2 to TRBJ2-5, with 9 nucleotides matching TRBD2. The length of the CDR3 is 15 residues. Germline assignment: CDR1 LGHNA and CDR2 YNFKEQ. The ends lost 2 bases at V and 4 bases at J; junction bases unmatched: 5. CDR3 sequence: CASSQLAGGGETQYF. The CDR3 DNA reads TGTGCCAGCAGCCAATTGGCGGGGGGGGGAGAGACCCAGTACTTC.

This clone was seen repeatedly, ten times or more. The V call is TRBV13, the J call TRBJ1-2; no clear D. Germline CDR1 PRHDT, CDR2 FYEKMQ (reference sequence). The CDR3 has 15 amino acids. V was cut by 0 bases and J by 0 bases, with 8 bases left in between. The CDR3 reads CASSLGRHTNYGYTF. The DNA for the CDR3 is TGTGCCAGCAGCTTAGGCAGGCACACTAACTATGGCTACACCTTC.